The next 19 T cell receptor beta chains were all read from a single sample in a study of blood T cell repertoires in COVID-19. Sequencing was performed with immunoSEQ multiplex PCR; in TCRdb, only in-frame clones are kept and a portion is missing. Of over 130,000 clones listed, 60% to 85% are singletons. The material sequenced was peripheral blood. Receptors originate from a woman of 80 years or more with active or convalescent COVID-19.

This chain joins TRBV28 and TRBJ2-1; TRBD2 matches 9 bases. The CDR3 totals 15 residues. With 2 bases clipped from V and 2 bases from J, the junction kept 1 base outside the gene matches. CDR1 and CDR2 (germline): MDHEN, SYDVKM. Here the CDR3 DNA reads TGTGCCAGCAGTTTAGCGGGGGGGCCCTACAATGAGCAGTTCTTC. Its protein is CASSLAGGPYNEQFF.

This clone appeared a single time. The V and J genes are TRBV9 and TRBJ1-1; D gene unclear. CDR1 and CDR2 (germline): SGDLS, YYNGEE. The CDR3 spans 15 residues. The V gene lost 3 bases and the J gene lost 2 bases, with 14 bases spanning the gap. The CDR3 loop reads CASSGRRGDNTEAFF. As DNA, the CDR3 is TGTGCCAGCAGCGGACGCCGGGGAGACAACACTGAAGCTTTCTTT.

This clone was counted between two and nine times. The gene calls are TRBV7-9 and TRBJ2-2; 11 positions agree with TRBD2. In germline, CDR1 is SEHNR, CDR2 FQNEAQ (reference sequence). V lost 5 bases to trimming and J lost 1 base; unmatched junction nucleotides: 15. This CDR3 is 20 amino acids long. CDR3: CASSNPQTSGILLNTGELFF. In DNA, the CDR3 is TGTGCCAGCAGCAACCCGCAGACTAGCGGGATTCTCCTGAACACCGGGGAGCTGTTTTTT.

The chain combines TRBV7-9 with TRBJ1-4, with TRBD1 matching 9 bases. The CDR3 is 14 residues long. V was clipped by 3 bases and J by 8 bases; unmatched bases: 4. Germline CDR1 and CDR2: SEHNR and FQNEAQ (reference sequence). The CDR3 bases are TGTGCCAGCAGCTTGGGGACAGGGTTCGAAAAACTGTTTTTT. This translates into CASSLGTGFEKLFF.

This clone was seen a handful of times. The rearrangement uses TRBV4-2 and TRBJ1-1; D not certain. The CDR3 extends over 13 amino acids. Per germline, CDR1 LGHNA and CDR2 YNFKEQ. V was cut by 1 base and J by 4 bases, with 7 bases left in between. The CDR3 sequence is CASSQGGFTEAFF. CDR3 in DNA: TGTGCCAGCAGCCAAGGAGGGTTCACTGAAGCTTTCTTT.

The rearrangement links TRBV2 to TRBJ2-5; 13 nucleotides line up with TRBD2. J was trimmed by 4 bases and V by 7 bases; bases with no gene match: 9. The CDR3 runs 16 residues. Germline V gene data show CDR1 as SNHLY and CDR2 as FYNNEI. CDR3 bases: TGTGCCAGCATTCCCGGGACTAGCGGGGTCGGAGAGACCCAGTACTTC. Encoded protein: CASIPGTSGVGETQYF.

This rearrangement joins TRBV28 to TRBJ2-3; D may be TRBD1 (6 bases). The CDR3 contains 14 residues. Germline V CDR1 and CDR2: MDHEN, SYDVKM. Trimming shortened V by 8 bases and J by 2 bases, and 14 bases separated the two germline ends. The CDR3: CASLRAGDTDTQYF. CDR3 nucleotides: TGTGCCAGCCTAAGGGCAGGGGACACAGATACGCAGTATTTT. Filled out from reference TRBV28 and TRBJ2-3, the complete variable domain reads DVKVTQSSRYLVKRTGEKVFLECVQDMDHENMFWYRQDPGLGLRLIYFSYDVKMKEKGDIPEGYSVSREKKERFSLILESASTNQTSMYLCASLRAGDTDTQYFGPGTRLTVL.

The sample holds a few counts of this clone. V usage is TRBV7-3 and J usage is TRBJ2-7, with D maybe TRBD1 (6 bases). Trimming removed 0 bases at V and 0 bases at J, with 12 bases between. This CDR3 is built from 16 residues. Per germline, CDR1 SGHTA and CDR2 FQGTGA. The DNA of the CDR3 is TGTGCCAGCAGCTTAACTGCGACAGGTGACTCCTACGAGCAGTACTTC. Amino acid sequence: CASSLTATGDSYEQYF. Variable domain in full (rest from reference TRBV7-3 and TRBJ2-7): GAGVSQTPSNKVTEKGKYVELRCDPISGHTALYWYRQSLGQGPEFLIYFQGTGAADDSGLPNDRFFAVRPEGSVSTLKIQRTERGDSAVYLCASSLTATGDSYEQYFGPGTRLTVT.

The chain has TRBV30 and TRBJ1-1; no firm D call. This CDR3 comprises 13 residues. V lost 0 bases to trimming and J lost 1 base, with 6 bases between them. The germline CDR1 and CDR2 sequences are GTSNPN and SVGIG (reference sequence). CDR3 residues: CAWSVLRNTEAFF. The CDR3 nucleotides read TGTGCCTGGAGTGTACTGAGGAACACTGAAGCTTTCTTT.

This clone occurred once. The J gene is TRBJ2-3, the V gene TRBV6-6, with 9 bases that match TRBD1. The germline V gene encodes CDR1 MNHNY and CDR2 SVGAGI (reference sequence). This CDR3 region has 14 residues. The J segment lost 7 bases and the V segment lost 1 base, leaving 3 bases of the junction unmatched. The CDR3 sequence is CASSYFGQGNTQYF. The CDR3 bases are TGTGCCAGCAGTTACTTTGGACAGGGGAATACGCAGTATTTT.

This clone was observed a few times. The chain combines TRBV7-8 with TRBJ1-5; D not certain. V lost 4 bases, J lost 0 bases, and 10 bases lay in between. The CDR3 is 15 amino acids. Germline values: CDR1 SGHVS, CDR2 FQNEAQ. The CDR3 coding sequence is TGTGCCAGCAGCTCACAGATCCATAGCAATCAGCCCCAGCATTTT. Protein sequence: CASSSQIHSNQPQHF.

The rearrangement uses TRBV7-9 and TRBJ1-2; D uncertain. The CDR3 covers 15 residues. Germline V gene lookup returns CDR1 SEHNR and CDR2 FQNEAQ (reference sequence). V lost 4 bases to trimming and J lost 8 bases, with 20 bases between them. CDR3 region: CASSYSGNVMEGYTF. CDR3 nucleotides: TGTGCCAGCAGCTACTCGGGGAACGTCATGGAAGGCTACACCTTC.

The V gene is TRBV27, the J gene TRBJ2-3, with D maybe TRBD1 (5 bases). This CDR3 region has 16 residues. V was clipped by 3 bases and J by 3 bases, with 16 bases between them. Germline values: CDR1 MNHEY, CDR2 SMNVEV (reference sequence). CDR3 region: CASSFNQGYDTDTQYF. The CDR3 bases are TGTGCCAGCAGTTTTAACCAGGGATATGATACAGATACGCAGTATTTT.

The rearrangement uses TRBV5-1 and TRBJ1-4, with 8 bases matching TRBD1. CDR3 length: 16 amino acids. Trimming cost V 1 base and J 6 bases; bases outside gene matches: 8. Germline CDR1 is SGHRS and CDR2 is YFSETQ. The CDR3 DNA reads TGCGCCAGCAGCTTGCGGCAGGGGGCAGTTGATGAAAAACTGTTTTTT. It encodes CASSLRQGAVDEKLFF.

This chain connects TRBV6-6 to TRBJ1-1; 7 nucleotides match TRBD1. J lost 1 base, V lost 2 bases, and 4 bases had no gene match. Germline V gene lookup returns CDR1 MNHNY and CDR2 SVGAGI (reference sequence). The CDR3 is 15 amino acids. Here the CDR3 DNA reads TGTGCCAGCAGTTACGGGGCAGGGGGGAACACTGAAGCTTTCTTT. It encodes CASSYGAGGNTEAFF.

This clone was detected only a few times. This rearrangement joins TRBV7-3 to TRBJ2-1; 7 nucleotides line up with TRBD2. The CDR3 has 16 residues. V shed 5 bases, J shed 2 bases, and the junction held 9 bases outside the gene matches. CDR1 and CDR2 (germline): SGHTA, FQGTGA. CDR3 DNA sequence: TGTGCCAGCAGCCCAGTTGGGGGGGTGGCCTACAATGAGCAGTTCTTC. Translated: CASSPVGGVAYNEQFF.

This chain links TRBV4-2 with TRBJ2-2; 7 nucleotides match TRBD2. Germline V CDR1 and CDR2: LGHNA, YNFKEQ. CDR3 size: 17 residues. Trimming at V came to 0 bases and at J to 7 bases, leaving 11 bases not matched to a gene. The CDR3 is CASSQDLTGGRNGELFF. In DNA form, the CDR3 reads TGTGCCAGCAGCCAAGATCTCACGGGGGGACGGAACGGGGAGCTGTTTTTT.

The chain uses TRBV27 and TRBJ2-2, with 7 bases lining up with TRBD2. Germline CDR1 is MNHEY and CDR2 is SMNVEV (reference sequence). V shed 6 bases and J 5 bases; nucleotides not matched to a gene: 12. The CDR3 extends over 16 amino acids. The CDR3 DNA reads TGTGCCAGCAGGATTTGGGAGGGGAAGGGGACCGGGGAGCTGTTTTTT. This sequence encodes CASRIWEGKGTGELFF.

Of note for this clone: One end of the junction does not line up with germline, which may come from a read error. The V and J genes are TRBV28 and TRBJ1-2; 7 bases align to TRBD1. Germline loops: CDR1 MDHEN, CDR2 SYDVKM. The CDR3 extends over 14 amino acids. The CDR3 sequence is CASILTGANYGYTF. CDR3 DNA sequence: TGTGCCAGCATTTTAACAGGGGCCAACTATGGCTACACCTTC.